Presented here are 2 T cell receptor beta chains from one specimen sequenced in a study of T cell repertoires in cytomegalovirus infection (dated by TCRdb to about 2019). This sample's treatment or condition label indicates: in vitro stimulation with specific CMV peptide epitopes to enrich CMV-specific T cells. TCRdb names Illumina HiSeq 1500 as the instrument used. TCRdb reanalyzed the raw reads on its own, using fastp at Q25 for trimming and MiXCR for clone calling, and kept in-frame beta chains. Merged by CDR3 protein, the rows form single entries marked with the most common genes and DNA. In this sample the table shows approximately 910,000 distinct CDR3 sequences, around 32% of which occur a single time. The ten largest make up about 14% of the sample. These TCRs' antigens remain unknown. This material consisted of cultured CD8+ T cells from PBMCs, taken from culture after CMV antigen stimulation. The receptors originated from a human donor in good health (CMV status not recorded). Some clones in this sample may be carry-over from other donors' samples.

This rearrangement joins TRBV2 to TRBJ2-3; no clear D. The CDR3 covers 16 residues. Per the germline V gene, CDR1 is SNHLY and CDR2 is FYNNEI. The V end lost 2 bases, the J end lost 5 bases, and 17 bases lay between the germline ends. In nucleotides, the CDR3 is TGTGCCAGCAGTGAAATTAGTGCGGCATCTTTAGATACGCAGTATTTT. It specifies CASSEISAASLDTQYF.

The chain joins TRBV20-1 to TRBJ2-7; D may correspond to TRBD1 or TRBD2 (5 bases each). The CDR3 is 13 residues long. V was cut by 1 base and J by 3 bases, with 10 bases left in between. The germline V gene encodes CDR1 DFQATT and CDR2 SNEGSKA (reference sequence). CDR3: CSARAGTVYEQYF. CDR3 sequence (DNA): TGCAGTGCTAGAGCGGGGACGGTCTACGAGCAGTACTTC.